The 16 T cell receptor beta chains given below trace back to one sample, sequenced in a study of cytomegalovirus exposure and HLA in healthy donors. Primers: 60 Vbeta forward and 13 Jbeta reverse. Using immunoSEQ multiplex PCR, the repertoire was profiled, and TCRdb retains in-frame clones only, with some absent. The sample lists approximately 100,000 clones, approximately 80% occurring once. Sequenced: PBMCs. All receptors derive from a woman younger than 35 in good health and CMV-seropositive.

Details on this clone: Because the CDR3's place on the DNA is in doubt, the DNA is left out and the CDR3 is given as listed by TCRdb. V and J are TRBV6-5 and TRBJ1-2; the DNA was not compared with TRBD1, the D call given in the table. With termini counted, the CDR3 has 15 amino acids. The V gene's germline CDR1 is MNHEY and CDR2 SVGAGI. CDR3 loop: CASSPLWDSHYGYTF.

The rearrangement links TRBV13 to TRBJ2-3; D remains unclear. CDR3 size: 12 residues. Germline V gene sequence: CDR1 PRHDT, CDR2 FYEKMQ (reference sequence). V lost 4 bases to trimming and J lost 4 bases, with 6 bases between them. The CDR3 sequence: CASSSRPDTQYF. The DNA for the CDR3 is TGTGCCAGCAGCTCGCGCCCAGATACGCAGTATTTT.

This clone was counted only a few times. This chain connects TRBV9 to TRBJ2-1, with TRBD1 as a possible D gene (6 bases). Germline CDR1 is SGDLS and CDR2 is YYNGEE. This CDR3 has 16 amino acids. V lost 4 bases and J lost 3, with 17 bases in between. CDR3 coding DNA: TGTGCCAGCAGCTCCGGTGGGGGCCAGAACTACAATGAGCAGTTCTTC. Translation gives CASSSGGGQNYNEQFF.

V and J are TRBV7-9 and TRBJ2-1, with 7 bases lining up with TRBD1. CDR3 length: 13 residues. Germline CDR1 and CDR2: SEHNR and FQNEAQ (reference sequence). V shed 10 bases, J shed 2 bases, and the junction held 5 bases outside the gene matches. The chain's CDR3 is CATPGQTYNEQFF. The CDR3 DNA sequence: TGTGCCACCCCGGGACAGACCTACAATGAGCAGTTCTTC. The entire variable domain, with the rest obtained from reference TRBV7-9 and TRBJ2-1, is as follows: DTGVSQNPRHKITKRGQNVTFRCDPISEHNRLYWYRQTLGQGPEFLTYFQNEAQLEKSRLLSDRFSAERPKGSFSTLEIQRTEQGDSAMYLCATPGQTYNEQFFGPGTRLTVL.

The CDR3 region is CASSLEAAGSGNTIYF. In DNA, the CDR3 is TGTGCCAGCAGCTTGGAGGCGGCCGGCTCTGGAAACACCATATATTTT. The rearrangement joins TRBV7-2 to TRBJ1-3; no reliable D call. The germline CDR1 and CDR2 sequences are SGHTA and FQGNSA. Trimming took off 3 bases at V and 0 bases at J, with 12 bases between the two ends. This CDR3 is built from 16 residues.

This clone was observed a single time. CDR3 nucleotides: TGCGCCAGCAGCTTAAGGACTAGCATGCCCTACGAGCAGTACTTC. Amino acids: CASSLRTSMPYEQYF. The gene calls are TRBV5-1 and TRBJ2-7, with 8 bases fitting TRBD2. The CDR3 spans 15 residues. The germline V gene encodes CDR1 SGHRS and CDR2 YFSETQ. The ends lost 2 bases at V and 2 bases at J; junction bases unmatched: 6.

CDR3 coding DNA: TGTGCCAGCAGGCCAGGGACATATAGCAATCAGCCCCAGCATTTT. Its protein product is CASRPGTYSNQPQHF. The rearrangement joins TRBV27 to TRBJ1-5, with D tentatively TRBD1 (6 bases). V shed 6 bases and J shed 0 bases, with 12 bases lying between them. The CDR3 contains 15 residues. Germline CDR1 reads MNHEY; CDR2 reads SMNVEV (reference sequence).

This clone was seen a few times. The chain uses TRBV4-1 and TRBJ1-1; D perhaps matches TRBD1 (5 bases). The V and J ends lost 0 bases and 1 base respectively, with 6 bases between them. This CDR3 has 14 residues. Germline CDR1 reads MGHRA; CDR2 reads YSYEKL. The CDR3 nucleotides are TGCGCCAGCAGCCAAGAGCAGGGGAACACTGAAGCTTTCTTT. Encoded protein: CASSQEQGNTEAFF.

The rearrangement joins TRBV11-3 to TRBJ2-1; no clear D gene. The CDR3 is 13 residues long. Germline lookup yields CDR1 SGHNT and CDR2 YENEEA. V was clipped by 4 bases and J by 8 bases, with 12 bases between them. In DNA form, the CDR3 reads TGTGCCAGCAGCTCTCGGTCGGTCCATGAGCAGTTCTTC. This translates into CASSSRSVHEQFF.

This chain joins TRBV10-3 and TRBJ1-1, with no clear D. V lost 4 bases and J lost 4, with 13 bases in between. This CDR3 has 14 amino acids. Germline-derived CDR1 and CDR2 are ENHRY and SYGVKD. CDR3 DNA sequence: TGTGCCATCAGTGTCCAGGCCATGAGCACTGAAGCTTTCTTT. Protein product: CAISVQAMSTEAFF.

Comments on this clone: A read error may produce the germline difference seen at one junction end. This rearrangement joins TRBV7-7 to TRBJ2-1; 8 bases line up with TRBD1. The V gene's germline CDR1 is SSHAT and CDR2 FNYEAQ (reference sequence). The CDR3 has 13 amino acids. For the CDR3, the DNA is TGTGCTAGCAGCCCAGGACAGGGCCATGAGCAGTTCTTC. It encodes CASSPGQGHEQFF.

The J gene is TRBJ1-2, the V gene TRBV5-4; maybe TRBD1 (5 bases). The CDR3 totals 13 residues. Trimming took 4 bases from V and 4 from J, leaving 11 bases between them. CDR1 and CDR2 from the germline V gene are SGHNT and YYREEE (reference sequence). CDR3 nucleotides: TGTGCCAGCAGCACCGGGACTTTCTATGGCTACACCTTC. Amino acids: CASSTGTFYGYTF.

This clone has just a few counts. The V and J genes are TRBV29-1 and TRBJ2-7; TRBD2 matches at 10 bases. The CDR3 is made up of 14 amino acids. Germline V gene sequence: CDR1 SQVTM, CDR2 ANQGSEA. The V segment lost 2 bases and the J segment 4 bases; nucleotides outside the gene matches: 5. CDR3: CSVELAGVIYEQYF. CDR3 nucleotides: TGCAGCGTTGAACTAGCGGGAGTTATTTACGAGCAGTACTTC.

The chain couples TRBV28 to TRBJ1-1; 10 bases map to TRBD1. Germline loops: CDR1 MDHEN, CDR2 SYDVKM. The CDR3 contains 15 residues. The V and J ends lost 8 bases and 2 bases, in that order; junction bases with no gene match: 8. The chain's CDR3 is CASPPGTGVNTEAFF. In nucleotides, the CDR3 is TGTGCCAGCCCCCCCGGGACAGGGGTTAACACTGAAGCTTTCTTT.

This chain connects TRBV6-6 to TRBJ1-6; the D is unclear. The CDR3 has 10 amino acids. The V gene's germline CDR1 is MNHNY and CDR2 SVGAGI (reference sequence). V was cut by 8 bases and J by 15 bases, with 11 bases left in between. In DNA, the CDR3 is TGTGCCAGCCGGAGTAGAGGCCTCCACTTT. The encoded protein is CASRSRGLHF.

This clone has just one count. The CDR3 region is CASSLGGGPGETQYF. The CDR3 coding sequence is TGTGCCAGCAGCTTAGGGGGAGGGCCAGGGGAGACCCAGTACTTC. The rearrangement uses TRBV11-2 and TRBJ2-5; 7 bases are shared with TRBD2. CDR3 length equals 15 residues. Germline CDR1 SGHAT, CDR2 FQNNGV. J was trimmed by 5 bases and V by 1 base; bases with no gene match: 7. Filled out from reference TRBV11-2 and TRBJ2-5, the complete variable domain reads EAGVAQSPRYKIIEKRQSVAFWCNPISGHATLYWYQQILGQGPKLLIQFQNNGVVDDSQLPKDRFSAERLKGVDSTLKIQPAKLEDSAVYLCASSLGGGPGETQYFGPGTRLLVL.